These 13 T cell receptor beta chains share one sample of origin, sequenced in a study of blood T cell repertoires in COVID-19. This table comes from immunoSEQ multiplex PCR, and its TCRdb copy is limited to in-frame clones, with some not included. This sample has roughly 50,000 clones, with around 90% found just once. Sequences were obtained from peripheral blood. The receptors originated from a human donor in a cohort sampled during active COVID-19.

The rearrangement links TRBV4-3 to TRBJ1-1; D is perhaps TRBD1 (5 bases). The CDR3 loop spans 13 amino acids. V was trimmed by 3 bases and J by 3 bases, leaving 8 bases between them. CDR1 and CDR2 from the germline V gene are LGHNA and YSLEER. CDR3 in amino acids: CASSQQGYTEAFF. Written as DNA, the CDR3 is TGCGCCAGCAGCCAGCAGGGATACACTGAAGCTTTCTTT.

This clone was counted between two and nine times. The chain recombines TRBV6-4 with TRBJ1-6; TRBD1 agrees at 7 bases. V shed 4 bases, J shed 5 bases, and the junction held 5 bases outside the gene matches. CDR1 and CDR2 (germline): MRHNA, SNTAGT. The CDR3 runs to 15 residues. CDR3 nucleotides: TGTGCCAGCAGTGCCTCGGGACAGAATAATTCACCCCTCCACTTT. Amino acids: CASSASGQNNSPLHF.

This chain connects TRBV6-2 or TRBV6-3 to TRBJ2-1, with 9 bases aligning to TRBD1. This CDR3 is built from 14 residues. V lost 6 bases, J lost 6 bases, and 6 bases stayed unmatched. Germline V gene sequence: CDR1 MNHEY, CDR2 SVGEGT. CDR3 nucleotide sequence: TGTGCCAGCAGCCGGGACAGGGCACGCAATGAGCAGTTCTTC. Encoded protein: CASSRDRARNEQFF.

The CDR3: CASSLGGQETEAFF. Here the CDR3 DNA reads TGCGCCAGCAGTCTGGGGGGGCAGGAAACTGAAGCTTTCTTT. J is TRBJ1-1 and V is TRBV5-1; D is possibly TRBD1 (6 bases). The ends were cut back, 5 bases at V and 5 bases at J, with 16 bases in the middle. Germline V gene sequence: CDR1 SGHRS, CDR2 YFSETQ. CDR3 size: 14 residues.

This chain links TRBV5-4 with TRBJ1-5; 9 bases are a match to TRBD1. CDR1 and CDR2 from the germline V gene are SGHNT and YYREEE (reference sequence). With V trimmed by 3 bases and J by 2 bases, 6 bases remained unmatched. The CDR3 spans 16 residues. The CDR3: CASSSQGAEGNQPQHF. The CDR3 DNA sequence: TGTGCCAGCAGCTCACAGGGGGCAGAGGGCAATCAGCCCCAGCATTTT.

The gene calls are TRBV3-1 (or the pseudogene TRBV3-2) and TRBJ2-7, with 9 bases that match TRBD1. The V gene's germline CDR1 is LGHDT and CDR2 YNNKEL (reference sequence). The CDR3 runs 13 residues. J was trimmed by 5 bases and V by 4 bases; bases with no gene match: 3. CDR3 protein: CASSRDRANEQYF. CDR3 sequence (DNA): TGTGCCAGCAGCCGGGACAGGGCGAACGAGCAGTACTTC.

V usage is TRBV18 and J usage is TRBJ1-1; D uncertain. The CDR3 is 15 amino acids. Trimming stripped 6 bases from V and 1 base from J, with 15 bases between. CDR1 is KGHSH, CDR2 LQKENI, per germline. CDR3 region: CASSTVKRRNTEAFF. The CDR3 nucleotides read TGTGCCAGCTCGACGGTGAAAAGGAGGAACACTGAAGCTTTCTTT.

The gene calls are TRBV7-2 and TRBJ1-3; possibly TRBD1 for D (6 bases). Trimming took 6 bases from V and 9 from J, leaving 24 bases between them. The germline CDR1 and CDR2 sequences are SGHTA and FQGNSA. This CDR3 region has 16 residues. The CDR3 region is CASRRGGAGVSGTIYF. In DNA, the CDR3 is TGTGCCAGCAGGCGAGGGGGGGCAGGGGTTTCGGGCACCATATATTTT.

This clone appeared a single time. V usage is TRBV7-2 and J usage is TRBJ1-2; 10 bases align to TRBD1. J lost 5 bases, V lost 5 bases, and 8 bases had no gene match. CDR3 length: 15 amino acids. Germline V gene lookup returns CDR1 SGHTA and CDR2 FQGNSA. This CDR3 is CASSRDRGYGYGYTF. The CDR3 DNA sequence: TGTGCCAGCAGCCGGGACAGGGGTTACGGATATGGCTACACCTTC.

This clone was recorded only once. This chain's CDR3 is CASSLGGQGAKGETQYF. The DNA for the CDR3 is TGTGCCAGCAGCTTGGGGGGACAGGGGGCTAAGGGAGAGACCCAGTACTTC. The chain links TRBV5-4 to TRBJ2-5, with 12 bases aligning to TRBD1. With V trimmed by 0 bases and J by 4 bases, 7 bases remained unmatched. The V gene's germline CDR1 is SGHNT and CDR2 YYREEE (reference sequence). The CDR3 extends over 17 amino acids.

This chain links TRBV18 with TRBJ2-3, with D possibly TRBD1 on 5 matching bases. Per the germline V gene, CDR1 is KGHSH and CDR2 is LQKENI. Trimming cost V 2 bases and J 2 bases, with 11 bases left between them. This CDR3 contains 15 residues. For the CDR3, the DNA is TGTGCCAGCTCACCATTAGGGGCCCCCACAGATACGCAGTATTTT. Protein sequence: CASSPLGAPTDTQYF.

This clone has a handful of counts. The chain employs TRBV12-3 or TRBV12-4 and TRBJ1-4, with D uncertain. This CDR3 spans 12 amino acids. V lost 6 bases, J lost 8 bases, and 10 bases lay in between. DNA of the CDR3: TGTGCCAGCAGGCCCGGGAGCGAAAAACTGTTTTTT. This encodes CASRPGSEKLFF.

This clone has only one observation. This chain connects TRBV3-1 (or the pseudogene TRBV3-2) to TRBJ1-2; TRBD1 agrees at 9 bases. The length of the CDR3 is 16 residues. Germline V gene sequence: CDR1 LGHDT, CDR2 YNNKEL (reference sequence). V gave up 4 bases and J gave up 6 bases; unmatched junction bases: 12. CDR3 region: CASSLMPVQGANGYTF. As DNA, the CDR3 is TGTGCCAGCAGCCTAATGCCGGTACAGGGGGCGAATGGCTACACCTTC.